This TCR beta chain is from a study of cytomegalovirus exposure and HLA in healthy donors. Vbeta (60) and Jbeta (13) primers were used in the PCR. Here immunoSEQ multiplex PCR was the method, and the copy in TCRdb shows in-frame clones only, minus some. The data hold 150,000 to 200,000 clones, with approximately 81% observed a single time. The CDR3 is 14 amino acids. Germline V gene sequence: CDR1 LGHNA, CDR2 YSLEER. Details on this clone: A read error may account for a junction end that differs from germline.

The sequencing sample was made of PBMCs. The receptor comes from a woman younger than 35 in good health and CMV-seronegative. The rearrangement links TRBV4-3 to TRBJ1-1; no definite D call. This CDR3 reads CASSQDNGVIVPTF. The CDR3 DNA reads as TGCGCCAGCAGCCAAGATAACGGGGTGATAGTGCCCACATTT.